Included here is one T cell receptor beta chain sequence, with context. CDR1 is SGHDT, CDR2 YYEEEE, per germline. Between the trimmed V and J ends, which lost 0 bases and 1 base, there was a span of 11 bases. This CDR3 region has 16 residues. This sample was taken from a study of blood T cell repertoires in COVID-19. Repertoires were generated with immunoSEQ multiplex PCR, while TCRdb's copy carries only in-frame clones and drops some. The sample lists roughly 250,000 clones, more than 65% occurring once. The TCR originated in a middle-aged woman with active or convalescent COVID-19. V usage is TRBV5-6 and J usage is TRBJ1-5; D is unclear. Sample: peripheral blood. Here the CDR3 reads CASSLGVSGSNQPQHF. The CDR3 nucleotides are TGTGCCAGCAGCTTGGGCGTCTCGGGGAGCAATCAGCCCCAGCATTTT.